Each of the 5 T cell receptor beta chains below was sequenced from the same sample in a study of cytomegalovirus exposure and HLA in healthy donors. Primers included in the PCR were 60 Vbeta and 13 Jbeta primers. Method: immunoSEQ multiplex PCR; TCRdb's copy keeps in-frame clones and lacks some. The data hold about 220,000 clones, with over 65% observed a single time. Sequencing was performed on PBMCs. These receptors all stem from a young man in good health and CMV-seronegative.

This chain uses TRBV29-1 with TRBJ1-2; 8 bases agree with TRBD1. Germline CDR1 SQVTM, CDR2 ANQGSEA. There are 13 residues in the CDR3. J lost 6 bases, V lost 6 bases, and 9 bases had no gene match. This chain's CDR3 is CSVERTGLNGYTF. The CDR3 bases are TGCAGCGTGGAAAGGACAGGGTTGAATGGCTACACCTTC. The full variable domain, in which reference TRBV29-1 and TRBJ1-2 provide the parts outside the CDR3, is SAVISQKPSRDICQRGTSLTIQCQVDSQVTMMFWYRQQPGQSLTLIATANQGSEATYESGFVIDKFPISRPNLTFSTLTVSNMSPEDSSIYLCSVERTGLNGYTFGSGTRLTVV.

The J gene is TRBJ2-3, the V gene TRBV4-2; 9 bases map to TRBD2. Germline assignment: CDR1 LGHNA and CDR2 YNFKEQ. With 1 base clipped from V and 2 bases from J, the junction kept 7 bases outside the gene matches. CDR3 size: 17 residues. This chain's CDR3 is CASSQGQGLALTDTQYF. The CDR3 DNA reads TGTGCCAGCAGCCAAGGGCAGGGACTAGCCCTCACAGATACGCAGTATTTT.

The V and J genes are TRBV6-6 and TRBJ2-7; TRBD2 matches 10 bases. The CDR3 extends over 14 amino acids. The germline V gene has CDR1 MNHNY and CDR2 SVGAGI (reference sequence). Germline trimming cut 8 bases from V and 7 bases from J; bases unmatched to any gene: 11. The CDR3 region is CASAPASGSREQYF. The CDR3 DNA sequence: TGTGCCAGCGCCCCGGCTAGCGGGAGTAGGGAGCAGTACTTC.

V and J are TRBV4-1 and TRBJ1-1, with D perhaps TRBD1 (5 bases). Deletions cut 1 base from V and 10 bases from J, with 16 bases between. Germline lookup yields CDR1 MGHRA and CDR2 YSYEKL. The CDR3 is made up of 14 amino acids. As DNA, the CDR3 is TGCGCCAGCAGCCAAGTAGGGGAGGGCAGAGGAGCTTTCTTT. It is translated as CASSQVGEGRGAFF.

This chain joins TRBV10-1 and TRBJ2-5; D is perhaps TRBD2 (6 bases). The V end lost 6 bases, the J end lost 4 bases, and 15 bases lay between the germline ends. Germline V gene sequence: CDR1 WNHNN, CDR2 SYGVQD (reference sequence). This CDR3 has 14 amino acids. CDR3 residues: CASSPSSDRETQYF. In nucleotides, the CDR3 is TGCGCCAGCAGCCCTTCTAGCGACCGAGAGACCCAGTACTTC.